Below, one T cell receptor (beta chain) is given with its context. No antigen is known for it. One end of the junction fails to match germline, which may point to a read error. The sample comes from a study of shared clonotypes between healthy human individuals. Study results and caveats: Rarefaction showed sorted-subset sequencing was incomplete despite large depth.

Clones were sequenced by immunoSEQ multiplex PCR, and TCRdb holds only the in-frame ones, with some missing. The data show some 2,100,000 clones, 85% to 95% seen once. CD8 cells regarded as naive lacked CD45RO, were positively chosen for CCR7, and omitted terminally differentiated effector memory CD45RA+ cells. This clonotype was obtained from a man aged 18 to 30 in good health. Some clones in this sample may be carry-over from other donors' samples. The sample comprised naive CD8+ T cells from PBMCs.

The CDR3 here is CASNEEYNEQFF. DNA for the CDR3: TGTGCCAGCAATGAAGAGTACAATGAGCAGTTCTTC. The V and J genes are TRBV2 and TRBJ2-1; D is unclear. Germline CDR1 is SNHLY and CDR2 is FYNNEI. This CDR3 contains 12 residues.